Only a few counts were recorded for the clone carrying this TCR beta chain. The antigen is undetermined. Via MiXCR, TCRdb re-called the 5' RACE reads, giving one row per CDR3 protein. The table shows approximately 200,000 distinct CDR3 sequences, with roughly 16% occurring only once. The record originates from a study of T-cell memory formation after mild COVID-19. The CDR3 loop spans 14 amino acids. V gave up 3 bases and J gave up 6 bases, with 14 bases separating them. Study-wide points: CD4+ contracting clones were mainly CM and EM; CD8+ ones, EMRA. The second-wave clones peaking on day 37 were not confirmed as SARS-CoV-2-specific.

Sequences were obtained from PBMCs or a T cell subset sorted from them (not recorded which). The chain links TRBV12-3 or TRBV12-4 to TRBJ1-2; D gene unclear. The sequence came from an adult woman who had mild COVID-19 (a few samples of this study predate the infection). Cell type and time point are not known. The CDR3 loop is CASSFLGIRDGYTF. CDR3 sequence (DNA): TGTGCCAGCAGTTTTCTAGGGATTAGGGATGGCTACACCTTC.